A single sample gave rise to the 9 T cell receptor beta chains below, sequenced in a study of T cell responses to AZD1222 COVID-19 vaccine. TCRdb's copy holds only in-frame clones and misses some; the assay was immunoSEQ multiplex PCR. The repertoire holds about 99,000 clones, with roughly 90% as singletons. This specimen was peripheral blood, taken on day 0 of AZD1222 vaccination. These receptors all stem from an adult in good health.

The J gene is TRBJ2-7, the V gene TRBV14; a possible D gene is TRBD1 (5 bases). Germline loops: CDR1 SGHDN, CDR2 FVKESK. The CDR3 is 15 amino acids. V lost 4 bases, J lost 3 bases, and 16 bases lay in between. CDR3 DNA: TGTGCCAGCAGCCGCCTCACAAAGGGGTACTACGAGCAGTACTTC. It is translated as CASSRLTKGYYEQYF.

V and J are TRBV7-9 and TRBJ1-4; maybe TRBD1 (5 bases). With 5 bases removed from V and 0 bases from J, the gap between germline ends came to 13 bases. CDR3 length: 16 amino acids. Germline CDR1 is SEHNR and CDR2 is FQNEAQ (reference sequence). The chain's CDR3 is CASSANQGATNEKLFF. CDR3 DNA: TGTGCCAGCAGCGCGAATCAGGGCGCAACTAATGAAAAACTGTTTTTT.

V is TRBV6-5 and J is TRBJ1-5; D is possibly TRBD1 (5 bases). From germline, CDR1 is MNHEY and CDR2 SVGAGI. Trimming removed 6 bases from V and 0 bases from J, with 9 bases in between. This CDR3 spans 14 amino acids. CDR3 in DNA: TGTGCCAGCAGAAGCAGGGATAGCAATCAGCCCCAGCATTTT. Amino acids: CASRSRDSNQPQHF.

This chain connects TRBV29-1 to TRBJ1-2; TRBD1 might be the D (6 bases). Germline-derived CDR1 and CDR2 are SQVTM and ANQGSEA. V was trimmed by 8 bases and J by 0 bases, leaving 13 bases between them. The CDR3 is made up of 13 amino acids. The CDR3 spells CSTDSTSNYGYTF. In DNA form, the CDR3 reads TGCAGCACGGACAGCACCTCTAACTATGGCTACACCTTC. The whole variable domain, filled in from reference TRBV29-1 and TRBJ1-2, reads SAVISQKPSRDICQRGTSLTIQCQVDSQVTMMFWYRQQPGQSLTLIATANQGSEATYESGFVIDKFPISRPNLTFSTLTVSNMSPEDSSIYLCSTDSTSNYGYTFGSGTRLTVV.

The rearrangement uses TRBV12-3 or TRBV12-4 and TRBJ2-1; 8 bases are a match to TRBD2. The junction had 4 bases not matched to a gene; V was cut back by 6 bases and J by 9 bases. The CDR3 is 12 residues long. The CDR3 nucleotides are TGTGCCAGCAGACAACTAGCGGTTGAGCAGTTCTTC. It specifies CASRQLAVEQFF.

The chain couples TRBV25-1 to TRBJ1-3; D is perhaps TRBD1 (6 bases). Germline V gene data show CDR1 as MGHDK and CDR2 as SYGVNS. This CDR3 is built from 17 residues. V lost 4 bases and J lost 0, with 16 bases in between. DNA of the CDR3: TGTGCCAGCAGTGGCCCCACCGGGGGCCCCTCTGGAAACACCATATATTTT. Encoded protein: CASSGPTGGPSGNTIYF.

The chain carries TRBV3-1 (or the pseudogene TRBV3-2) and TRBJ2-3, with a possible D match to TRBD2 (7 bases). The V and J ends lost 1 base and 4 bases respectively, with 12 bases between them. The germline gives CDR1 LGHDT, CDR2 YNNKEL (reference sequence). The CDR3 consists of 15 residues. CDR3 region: CASSQVVGGPDTQYF. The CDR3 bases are TGTGCCAGCAGCCAAGTGGTGGGGGGGCCAGATACGCAGTATTTT.

DNA of the CDR3: TGTGCCAGCAGTTACCTCGGACCGGGAAAGAACACCGGGGAGCTGTTTTTT. Translated, it gives CASSYLGPGKNTGELFF. The chain employs TRBV6-2 or TRBV6-3 and TRBJ2-2; D possibly corresponds to TRBD2 (5 bases). V gave up 2 bases and J gave up 1 base, with 14 bases separating them. Germline loops: CDR1 MNHEY, CDR2 SVGEGT. The CDR3 consists of 17 residues.

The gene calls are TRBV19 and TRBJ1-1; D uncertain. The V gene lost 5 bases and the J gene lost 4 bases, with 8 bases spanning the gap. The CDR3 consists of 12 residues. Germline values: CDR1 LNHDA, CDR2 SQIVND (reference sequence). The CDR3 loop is CASSPRSTEAFF. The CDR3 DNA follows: TGTGCCAGTAGTCCTCGGAGCACTGAAGCTTTCTTT.